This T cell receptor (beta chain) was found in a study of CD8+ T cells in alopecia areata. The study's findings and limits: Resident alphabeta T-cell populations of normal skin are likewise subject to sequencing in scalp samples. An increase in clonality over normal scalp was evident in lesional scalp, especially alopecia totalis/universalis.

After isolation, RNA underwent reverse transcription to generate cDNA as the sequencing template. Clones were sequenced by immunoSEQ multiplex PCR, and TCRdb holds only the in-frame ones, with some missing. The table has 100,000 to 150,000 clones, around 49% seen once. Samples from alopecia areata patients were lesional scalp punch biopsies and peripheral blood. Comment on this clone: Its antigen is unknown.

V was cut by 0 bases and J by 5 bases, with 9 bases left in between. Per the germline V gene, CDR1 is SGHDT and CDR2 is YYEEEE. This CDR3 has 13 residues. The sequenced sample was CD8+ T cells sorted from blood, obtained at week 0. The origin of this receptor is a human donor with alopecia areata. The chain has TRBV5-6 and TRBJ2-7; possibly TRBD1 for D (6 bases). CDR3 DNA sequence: TGTGCCAGCAGCTTGGGCAGGGGCCACGAGCAGTACTTC. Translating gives CASSLGRGHEQYF.